This T cell receptor beta chain was observed in a study of CXCR3-negative and CXCR3-positive naive CD8 T cells. General observations from the study: Memory, not naive, CXCR3-negative and CXCR3-positive cells differed in TRBV-TRBJ usage. TCR strength was inferred from TRB CDR3 properties, while surface CD5 was comparable between naive subsets. More hydrophobic TRB CDR3s occurred in CXCR3-positive than in CXCR3-negative naive cells.

The length of the CDR3 is 16 residues. Germline CDR1 reads DFQATT; CDR2 reads SNEGSKA (reference sequence). In triplicate, each CD8+ T cell subset was sorted at some 300,000 cells per replicate. The libraries of TRB cDNA were constructed through 5' RACE using UMI labels. TCRdb reprocessed the 5' RACE reads, keeping one entry per CDR3 protein, no DNA. This specimen shows 50,000 to 70,000 distinct CDR3 sequences; the ten leading clones hold around 0.5%. To note about this clonotype: Its matching antigen is unknown.

The chain has TRBV20-1 and TRBJ2-1; TCRdb proposes TRBD2, but this gene call is untestable without DNA. Sequences were obtained from naive CXCR3+ CD8+ T cells from blood. Subset given: CD45RO-CCR7+CD27+CD95- naive CD8+ T cells expressing CXCR3 (TNR3+). The clonotype comes from a human donor in good health. Some clones in this sample may be carry-over from other donors' samples. This chain's CDR3 is CSAEEGIRGGYNEQFF.